These 10 T cell receptor beta chains were sequenced from one sample in a study of tumor-infiltrating lymphocytes in primary liver carcinoma. Starting from around 0.45 ug of total RNA, TCR beta cDNA was produced with a primer in the constant region. Slightly modified ARM-PCR, run as three nested multiplex PCR rounds, produced the TCR beta libraries. Amplification in the first two PCR rounds was performed using TRBV1-TRBV30 forward primers and a C-beta reverse primer for around 11 cycles each. TCRdb called the multiplex PCR reads again in MiXCR, with one record for every CDR3 protein. The table shows some 190,000 distinct CDR3 sequences, with approximately 80% occurring only once. Each 20-30 mg portion of unsorted bulk tissue served as the source for co-extraction of RNA and DNA. Sequencing used tumor tissue from primary liver carcinoma. Source of these receptors: a man aged 35 to 55 with primary liver carcinoma and hepatitis B virus infection.

This clonotype was recorded at least ten times. This sequence joins TRBV5-4 and TRBJ2-1; 8 bases agree with TRBD2. There are 14 residues in the CDR3. After removal of 4 bases from V and 8 bases from J, the junction contained 8 bases not matched to a gene. CDR1 and CDR2 from the germline V gene are SGHNT and YYREEE (reference sequence). CDR3 region: CASSPRGGIDEQFF. DNA for the CDR3: TGTGCCAGCAGCCCGCGCGGGGGGATCGATGAGCAGTTCTTC.

The J gene is TRBJ2-2, the V gene TRBV6-6, with D perhaps matching TRBD1 (6 bases). The CDR3 spans 14 residues. Germline V CDR1 and CDR2: MNHNY, SVGAGI (reference sequence). The V end was cut by 7 bases, the J end by 10 bases, with 19 bases between. CDR3 nucleotide sequence: TGTGCCAGCACCCCCCGAGGGACAATTGAGGAGCTGTTTTTT. It translates to CASTPRGTIEELFF.

For this clonotype: The junction does not match germline at one end; this may be a read error. Written as DNA, the CDR3 is TGTGCCAGCAGGGAAGACGGTCTCGGGACTCACTCCTATGAGCAGTACTTC. Its translation is CASREDGLGTHSYEQYF. The chain combines TRBV6-5 with TRBJ2-7; possibly TRBD2 for D (6 bases). The germline CDR1 and CDR2 sequences are MNHEY and SVGAGI. This CDR3 has 17 residues.

The V and J genes are TRBV7-8 and TRBJ2-7; D possibly corresponds to TRBD2 (6 bases). Germline loops: CDR1 SGHVS, CDR2 FQNEAQ. This CDR3 has 15 amino acids. The V gene lost 6 bases and the J gene lost 7 bases, with 22 bases spanning the gap. The CDR3 DNA follows: TGTGCCAGCAGGGTAATCGCGGGGAGCACGGGGGAGCAGTACTTC. It specifies CASRVIAGSTGEQYF.

Points on this clonotype: One base away lies a much larger clone, so this may be a sequencing read error. The V call is TRBV7-3, the J call TRBJ2-3, with D perhaps TRBD2 (5 bases). Germline CDR1 is SGHTA and CDR2 is FQGTGA. The CDR3 contains 14 residues. Trimming left V 1 base short and J 10 bases short, with 15 bases between. Here the CDR3 DNA reads TGTGCCAGCAGCTTAAAAGTCCCTAGCAGCCCGCAGTATTTT. The encoded protein is CASSLKVPSSPQYF.

Comments on this clonotype: A read error may produce the germline difference seen at one junction end. The chain is built from TRBV29-1 and TRBJ2-3; D assignment may be TRBD1 or TRBD2 (6 bases each). In germline, CDR1 is SQVTM, CDR2 ANQGSEA. The CDR3 length is 12 residues. The CDR3 reads CSIEEEAGQSYF. CDR3 bases: TGCAGCATTGAGGAAGAGGCGGGACAATCGTATTTT.

In regard to this clonotype: No conserved phenylalanine or tryptophan is present at the end of the CDR3, so a read error is the likely explanation. The CDR3 reads CASRGGGGMNTEAFY. DNA of the CDR3: TGCGCCAGCCGGGGAGGGGGAGGAATGAACACTGAAGCTTTCTAT. The V call is TRBV5-1, the J call TRBJ1-1; maybe TRBD1 (6 bases). V was trimmed by 7 bases and J by 0 bases, leaving 16 bases between them. The CDR3 has 15 amino acids. Germline values: CDR1 SGHRS, CDR2 YFSETQ.

V is TRBV28 and J is TRBJ2-3; a possible D gene is TRBD2 (6 bases). The CDR3 loop spans 16 amino acids. Per germline, CDR1 MDHEN and CDR2 SYDVKM. V lost 7 bases, J lost 2 bases, and 19 bases lay in between. CDR3 coding DNA: TGTGCCAGCAATTTTGGGCGGCGGGGAATCACAGATACGCAGTATTTT. Translating it yields CASNFGRRGITDTQYF.

Turning to this clonotype: A read error is likely, as this CDR3 ends without the conserved phenylalanine or tryptophan. The DNA is omitted, as the CDR3 cannot be located on it reliably, and the CDR3 follows TCRdb's listing. V is TRBV11-2 and J is TRBJ2-7. The CDR3 region is 14 residues in length, termini included. Germline V lookup: CDR1 SGHAT, CDR2 FQNNGV. CDR3 sequence reads: CASSSNRNSYEQWS.

The chain employs TRBV29-1 and TRBJ2-1, with 9 bases fitting TRBD2. The CDR3 extends over 14 amino acids. The V gene end was trimmed by 5 bases and the J gene end by 8 bases; junction bases not matched to a gene: 10. Germline CDR1 and CDR2: SQVTM and ANQGSEA. The chain's CDR3 is CSVLWLAGYDEQFF. As DNA, the CDR3 is TGCAGCGTTCTCTGGCTAGCGGGGTACGATGAGCAGTTCTTC.